Below, one TCR beta chain is given with its context. The antigen remains undetermined. These data come from a study of T cell clonotyping in hematopoietic cell transplantation. Study conclusions and caveats: Pathologically expanded recipient clonotypes increased progressively from day 30 to day 180 as diversity fell. At the given depth, recipient repertoires were over 97% de novo clonotypes. Without cell sorting, CD4 versus CD8 contributions remain unresolved.

Assay: immunoSEQ multiplex PCR; the TCRdb copy retains only in-frame clones and omits some. The sample contains about 26,000 clones, 70% to 85% of which appear only once. The V end lost 1 base, the J end lost 7 bases, and 14 bases lay between the germline ends. The CDR3 has 14 amino acids. Germline CDR1 reads MGHRA; CDR2 reads YSYEKL. Time point described: recipient sample about 28 days before transplant, after cytoreduction. Recipients were bled about 28 days pretransplant and at posttransplant days 30, 100, 180. The receptor was isolated from a woman in her fifties or sixties with acute myeloid leukemia. Some clones in this sample may be carry-over from other donors' samples. V gene TRBV4-1 combines with J gene TRBJ2-7; D possibly matches TRBD1 or TRBD2 (5 bases each). The specimen comprised peripheral blood mononuclear cells, sampled before stem cell transplant. CDR3 sequence: CASSQARGVGEQYF. DNA for the CDR3: TGCGCCAGCAGCCAAGCGAGAGGGGTGGGGGAGCAGTACTTC.